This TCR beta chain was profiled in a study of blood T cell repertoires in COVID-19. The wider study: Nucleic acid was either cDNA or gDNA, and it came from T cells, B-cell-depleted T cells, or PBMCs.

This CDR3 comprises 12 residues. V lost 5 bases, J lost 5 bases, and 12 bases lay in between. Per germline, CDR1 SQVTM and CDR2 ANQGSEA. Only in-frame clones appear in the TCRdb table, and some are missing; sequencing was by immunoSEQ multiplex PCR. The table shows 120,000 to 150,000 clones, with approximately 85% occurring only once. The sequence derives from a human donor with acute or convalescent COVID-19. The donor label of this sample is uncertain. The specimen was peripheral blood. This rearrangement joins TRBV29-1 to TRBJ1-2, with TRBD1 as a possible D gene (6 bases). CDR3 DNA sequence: TGCAGCGTTCTAGGACAGCTTTATGGCTACACCTTC. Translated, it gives CSVLGQLYGYTF.